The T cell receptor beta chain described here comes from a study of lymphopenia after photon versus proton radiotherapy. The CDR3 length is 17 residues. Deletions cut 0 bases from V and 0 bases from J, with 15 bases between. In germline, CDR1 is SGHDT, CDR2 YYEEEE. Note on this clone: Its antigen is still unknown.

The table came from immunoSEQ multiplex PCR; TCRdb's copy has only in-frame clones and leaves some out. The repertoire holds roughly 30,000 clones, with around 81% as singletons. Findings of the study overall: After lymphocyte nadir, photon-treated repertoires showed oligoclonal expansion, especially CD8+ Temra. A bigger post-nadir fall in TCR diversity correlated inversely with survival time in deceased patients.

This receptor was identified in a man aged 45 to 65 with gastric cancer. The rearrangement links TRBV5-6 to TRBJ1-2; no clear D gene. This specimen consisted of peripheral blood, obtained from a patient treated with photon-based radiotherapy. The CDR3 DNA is TGTGCCAGCAGCTTGGAAGGCAGATCCGTAGCTAACTATGGCTACACCTTC. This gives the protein CASSLEGRSVANYGYTF.